The next 20 T cell receptor beta chains were all read from a single sample in a study of low-dose radiotherapy and immunotherapy resistance in tumors. Alpha and beta chains were covered, as first-strand cDNA relied on TRAV- and TRBV-specific primers. Amplification of TCRs used a constant-region primer and V-primer adapter for approximately 19 PCR cycles. TCRdb independently ran MiXCR on the reads; one entry per CDR3 protein. The sample shows under 90,000 distinct CDR3 sequences, about 18% of them seen only once. The time point: before trial treatment. The sample consisted of PBMCs, taken before treatment. The receptors were gathered from a male donor with prostate cancer.

This clonotype was found many times. The chain couples TRBV30 to TRBJ2-7; D remains unclear. The V gene lost 5 bases and the J gene lost 3 bases, with 11 bases spanning the gap. The CDR3 contains 12 residues. Looked up from germline, CDR1 is GTSNPN and CDR2 is SVGIG (reference sequence). The DNA of the CDR3 is TGTGCCTGGGCCGGGCAAAGCTACGAGCAGTACTTC. As protein: CAWAGQSYEQYF.

This clonotype was seen ten or more times. This chain uses TRBV19 with TRBJ2-7; D gene unclear. The CDR3 covers 14 residues. CDR1 LNHDA and CDR2 SQIVND come from the germline V gene (reference sequence). V lost 4 bases, J lost 3 bases, and 13 bases lay in between. The CDR3 DNA reads TGTGCCAGTAGTAACCCCATCTCCAGCTACGAGCAGTACTTC. This sequence encodes CASSNPISSYEQYF.

Details on this clonotype: With a far larger clone one base away, a read error is the likely cause. This CDR3 is CASSQYLAGGLVNNEQYF. CDR3 bases: TGTGCCAGCAGCCAGTACCTAGCGGGGGGATTGGTAAACAATGAGCAGTACTTC. The chain links TRBV4-2 to TRBJ2-5, with TRBD2 identical over 11 bases. The CDR3 has 18 residues. Germline values: CDR1 LGHNA, CDR2 YNFKEQ. The V segment lost 3 bases and the J segment 11 bases; nucleotides outside the gene matches: 20.

Turning to this clonotype: The DNA is omitted, as the CDR3 cannot be located on it reliably, and the CDR3 follows TCRdb's listing. The chain combines TRBV9 with TRBJ2-2; no DNA check was done on the table's D call, TRBD1. From its first to its last residue, the CDR3 has 17 amino acids. Germline V gives CDR1 SGDLS, CDR2 YYNGEE. CDR3 in amino acids: CASSVVGQGGTGELFFF.

The rearrangement uses TRBV4-2 and TRBJ2-7, with 8 positions matching TRBD2. The germline V gene has CDR1 LGHNA and CDR2 YNFKEQ. J was trimmed by 4 bases and V by 3 bases; bases with no gene match: 11. The CDR3 covers 16 residues. DNA of the CDR3: TGTGCCAGCAGCCACGTCTCGGGTGGCGGGAGGTACGAGCAGTACTTC. Encoded protein: CASSHVSGGGRYEQYF.

Many counts were recorded for this clonotype. The chain carries TRBV6-5 and TRBJ2-6, with no clear D. Germline values: CDR1 MNHEY, CDR2 SVGAGI. V lost 7 bases, J lost 4 bases, and 11 bases lay in between. CDR3 length: 14 amino acids. CDR3 sequence reads: CASNNLGGANVLTF. For the CDR3, the DNA is TGTGCCAGCAATAACCTAGGGGGGGCCAACGTCCTGACTTTC.

At least ten counts were recorded for this clonotype. The V gene is TRBV6-5, the J gene TRBJ1-1; D is unresolved. Germline V gene data show CDR1 as MNHEY and CDR2 as SVGAGI. The CDR3 is 14 amino acids. Trimming removed 1 base from V and 2 bases from J, with 8 bases in between. DNA of the CDR3: TGTGCCAGCAGTTACTTATCGGGAAACACTGAAGCTTTCTTT. This translates into CASSYLSGNTEAFF.

This clonotype was picked up many times. The genes are TRBV18 and TRBJ1-1; D gene unclear. The CDR3 runs 13 residues. The germline V gene has CDR1 KGHSH and CDR2 LQKENI. V dropped 6 bases and J dropped 6 bases, with 14 bases sitting between them. CDR3 sequence reads: CASSSRGSPEAFF. As DNA, the CDR3 is TGTGCCAGCTCTTCAAGAGGGTCCCCTGAAGCTTTCTTT. Full variable domain (rest looked up from reference TRBV18 and TRBJ1-1): NAGVMQNPRHLVRRRGQEARLRCSPMKGHSHVYWYRQLPEEGLKFMVYLQKENIIDESGMPKERFSAEFPKEGPSILRIQQVVRGDSAAYFCASSSRGSPEAFFGQGTRLTVV.

In the case of this clonotype: This probably arose from a read error, given a far larger clone one base away. This chain links TRBV11-2 with TRBJ2-7; TRBD1 agrees at 9 bases. V was clipped by 5 bases and J by 7 bases; unmatched bases: 21. The CDR3 length is 18 residues. Germline V gene lookup returns CDR1 SGHAT and CDR2 FQNNGV. CDR3 bases: TGTGCCAGCAGCCCAAACTACCTTACAGGGGGCTACAACAATGAGCAGTACTTC. Translated: CASSPNYLTGGYNNEQYF.

The genes are TRBV29-1 and TRBJ1-5; tentative D call: TRBD1 (6 bases). The CDR3 length is 14 residues. Germline assignment: CDR1 SQVTM and CDR2 ANQGSEA. With 4 bases removed from V and 5 bases from J, the gap between germline ends came to 15 bases. CDR3 region: CSVGTGWRDQPQHF. The CDR3 coding sequence is TGCAGCGTTGGTACAGGGTGGAGGGATCAGCCCCAGCATTTT.

In this sample, this clonotype turned up many times. The chain employs TRBV6-2 or TRBV6-3 and TRBJ2-3; no clear D gene. This CDR3 is built from 13 residues. The ends were cut back, 6 bases at V and 2 bases at J, with 9 bases in the middle. Germline values: CDR1 MNHEY, CDR2 SVGEGT. The DNA of the CDR3 is TGTGCCAGCAGGCGTGAAGCCACAGATACGCAGTATTTT. Its protein is CASRREATDTQYF.

This clonotype was recorded at least ten times. The genes are TRBV5-8 and TRBJ2-7; 9 bases fit TRBD1. The V and J ends lost 4 bases and 2 bases, in that order; junction bases with no gene match: 7. The CDR3 sequence is 15 residues long. CDR1 is SGHTS, CDR2 YDEGEE, per germline. This CDR3 reads CASSRSGTGTYEQYF. CDR3 nucleotide sequence: TGTGCCAGCAGCCGGTCCGGGACAGGGACCTACGAGCAGTACTTC.

This clonotype was counted many times. This chain uses TRBV3-1 with TRBJ2-3; TRBD2 is a possible D gene (7 bases). Trimming took off 4 bases at V and 5 bases at J, with 16 bases between the two ends. The CDR3 is 15 residues long. The germline V gene has CDR1 LGHDT and CDR2 YNNKEL (reference sequence). The CDR3: CASSPLGGGVDTQYF. The DNA of the CDR3 is TGTGCCAGCAGCCCCCTCGGAGGGGGGGTAGATACGCAGTATTTT.

This clonotype has ten or more counts. This chain links TRBV5-1 with TRBJ2-3, with D perhaps being TRBD1 or TRBD2 (5 bases each). With 6 bases removed from V and 5 bases from J, the gap between germline ends came to 16 bases. The germline CDR1 and CDR2 sequences are SGHRS and YFSETQ. This CDR3 has 14 amino acids. The CDR3 region is CASTAGTYVDTQYF. The DNA for the CDR3 is TGCGCCAGCACCGCCGGGACCTACGTAGATACGCAGTATTTT.

This clonotype has ten or more counts. The gene calls are TRBV24-1 and TRBJ2-2; perhaps D is TRBD1 or TRBD2 (5 bases each). This CDR3 contains 17 residues. Germline V gene lookup returns CDR1 KGHDR and CDR2 SFDVKD. V was pared by 5 bases and J by 0 bases, with 15 bases between. This CDR3 reads CATSGTPGRANTGELFF. In DNA form, the CDR3 reads TGTGCCACCAGTGGGACCCCGGGACGCGCGAACACCGGGGAGCTGTTTTTT.

This clonotype was detected many times. The gene calls are TRBV19 and TRBJ2-7, with a weak D call TRBD2 (5 bases). The CDR3 is made up of 16 amino acids. CDR1 and CDR2 from the germline V gene are LNHDA and SQIVND (reference sequence). V was cut by 5 bases and J by 1 base, with 18 bases left in between. CDR3 sequence: CASSSESVGVSYEQYF. The CDR3 DNA reads as TGTGCCAGTAGTTCCGAGTCGGTCGGGGTTTCCTACGAGCAGTACTTC.

This clonotype has at least ten counts. The chain uses TRBV2 and TRBJ1-1; D is possibly TRBD1 (6 bases). CDR1 is SNHLY and CDR2 is FYNNEI in the germline V gene. V was pared by 10 bases and J by 1 base, with 13 bases between. The CDR3 is made up of 13 amino acids. The CDR3 DNA reads TGTGCCACCTGGACAGACCCGAACACTGAAGCTTTCTTT. The encoded protein is CATWTDPNTEAFF.

Points on this clonotype: A read error is the likely source, as a far larger clone sits one nucleotide away. The rearrangement joins TRBV7-8 to TRBJ2-7, with no clear D. The CDR3 consists of 16 residues. The germline gives CDR1 SGHVS, CDR2 FQNEAQ. The CDR3: CPSSLSQVAVAYEQYF. The CDR3 nucleotides read TGTCCCAGCAGCTTATCTCAGGTCGCGGTCGCCTACGAGCAGTACTTC.

The V gene is TRBV5-1, the J gene TRBJ1-1; tentatively, D is TRBD1 (6 bases). This CDR3 has 14 amino acids. Looked up from germline, CDR1 is SGHRS and CDR2 is YFSETQ. Trimming took off 0 bases at V and 4 bases at J, with 10 bases between the two ends. The chain's CDR3 is CASSLGSGATEAFF. The CDR3 region has the DNA TGCGCCAGCAGCTTGGGTTCGGGGGCCACTGAAGCTTTCTTT.

The table lists this clonotype with a few counts. The chain carries TRBV27 and TRBJ2-5, with D perhaps being TRBD1 or TRBD2 (5 bases each). V dropped 5 bases and J dropped 5 bases, with 18 bases sitting between them. CDR1 is MNHEY and CDR2 is SMNVEV in the germline V gene (reference sequence). The CDR3 runs 15 residues. DNA of the CDR3: TGTGCCAGCAGTCCTTGGGCAGGGAGTATCGAGACCCAGTACTTC. Its translation is CASSPWAGSIETQYF.